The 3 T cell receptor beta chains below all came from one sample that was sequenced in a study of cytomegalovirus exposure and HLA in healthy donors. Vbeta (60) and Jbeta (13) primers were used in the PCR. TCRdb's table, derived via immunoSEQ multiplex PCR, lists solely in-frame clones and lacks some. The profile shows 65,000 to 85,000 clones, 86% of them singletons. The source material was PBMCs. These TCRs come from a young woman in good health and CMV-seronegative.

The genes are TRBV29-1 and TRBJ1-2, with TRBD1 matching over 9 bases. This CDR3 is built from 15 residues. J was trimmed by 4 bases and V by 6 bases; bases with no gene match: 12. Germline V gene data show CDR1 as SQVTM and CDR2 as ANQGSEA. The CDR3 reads CSVRKPGQGSYGYTF. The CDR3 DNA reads TGCAGCGTCCGGAAGCCCGGACAGGGGAGCTATGGCTACACCTTC.

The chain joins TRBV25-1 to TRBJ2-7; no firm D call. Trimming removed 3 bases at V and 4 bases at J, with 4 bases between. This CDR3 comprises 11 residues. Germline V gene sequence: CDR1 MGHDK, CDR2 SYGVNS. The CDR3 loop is CASSEAYEQYF. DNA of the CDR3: TGTGCCAGCAGTGAGGCTTACGAGCAGTACTTC.

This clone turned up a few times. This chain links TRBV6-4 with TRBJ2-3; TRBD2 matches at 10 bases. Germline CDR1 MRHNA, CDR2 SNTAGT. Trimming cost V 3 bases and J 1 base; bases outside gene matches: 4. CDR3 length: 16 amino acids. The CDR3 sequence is CASSETGTSGTDTQYF. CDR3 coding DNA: TGTGCCAGCAGTGAAACCGGGACTAGCGGCACAGATACGCAGTATTTT.